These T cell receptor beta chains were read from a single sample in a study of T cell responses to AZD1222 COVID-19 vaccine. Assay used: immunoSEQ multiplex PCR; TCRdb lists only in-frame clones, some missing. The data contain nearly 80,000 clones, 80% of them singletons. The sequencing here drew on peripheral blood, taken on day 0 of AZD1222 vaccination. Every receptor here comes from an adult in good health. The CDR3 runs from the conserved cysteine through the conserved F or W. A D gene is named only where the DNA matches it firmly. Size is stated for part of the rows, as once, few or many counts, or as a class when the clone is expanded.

TGTGCCAGCAGCACCCGACAGGGAGCTCGTAACTATGGCTACACCTTC CASSTRQGARNYGYTF TRBJ1-2 . TRBD1 TRBV5-5
TGTGCCAGCAGCCCCGAGCCCGACAGGGCGGCGGATGGCTACACCTTC CASSPEPDRAADGYTF TRBJ1-2 . TRBD1 TRBV5-4
TGTGCCAGCAGCTCTCCTCATTCACCCCTCCACTTT CASSSPHSPLHF TRBJ1-6 . . TRBV12-3/TRBV12-4
TGTGCCAGCAGCAACGGCGATGAGCAGTTCTTC CASSNGDEQFF TRBJ2-1 . . TRBV21-1
TGTGCCAGCTCACCAAACAGGGGAGGGAGTGAAAAACTGTTTTTT CASSPNRGGSEKLFF TRBJ1-4 . TRBD1 TRBV18
TGTGCTAGTGGTCCCCCGGGACTCCTTGACACAGATACGCAGTATTTT CASGPPGLLDTDTQYF TRBJ2-3 . . TRBV12-5
TGCGCCAGCAGTGTACAAGCGGGGGTTGTGGCGCAGTATTTT CASSVQAGVVAQYF TRBJ2-3 . TRBD2 TRBV10-2
TGTGCCAGCAGCCAAGATTCCCTAGCGGGTGGAGCCAATGAGCAGTTCTTC CASSQDSLAGGANEQFF TRBJ2-1 . TRBD2 TRBV3-1/TRBV3-2
TGTGCCAGCAGTTTCGGGCAGTCCTATGGCTACACCTTC CASSFGQSYGYTF TRBJ1-2 . . TRBV12-3/TRBV12-4
TGTGCCTGGAGGAGGTTTGGGGGGGGTCAGCCCCAGCATTTT CAWRRFGGGQPQHF TRBJ1-5 . . TRBV30
TGTGCCAGCAGAGGGACGGAGAGCTCCTATAATTCACCCCTCCACTTT CASRGTESSYNSPLHF TRBJ1-6 . . TRBV2
TGCGCCAGCAGCTTGGCGGGGAGCAGGCGCACTGAAGCTTTCTTT CASSLAGSRRTEAFF TRBJ1-1 . . TRBV5-1
TGTGCCAGCTCACCACCGGTAGGGAACACTGAAGCTTTCTTT CASSPPVGNTEAFF TRBJ1-1 . . TRBV18
TGTGCCAGCAGCTTGGGAGGTGTGGTAGCGGGAGGAATCACCGGGGAGCTGTTTTTT CASSLGGVVAGGITGELFF TRBJ2-2 few TRBD2 TRBV5-5
TGTGCCAGCAGTGCGGAAATAGGACACCTCAATCAGCCCCAGCATTTT CASSAEIGHLNQPQHF TRBJ1-5 . . TRBV6-1
TGTGCCAGCAGCCAAGACATCTACTACGAGCAGTACTTC CASSQDIYYEQYF TRBJ2-7 . . TRBV3-1/TRBV3-2